This T cell receptor beta chain comes out of a study of blood T cell repertoires in COVID-19. Background on the study: The analysed material was cDNA or gDNA that came from T cells, B-cell-depleted T cells, or PBMCs.

Source study methods: The assay estimated nucleated cells by amplifying reference gene primers. The method was immunoSEQ multiplex PCR; TCRdb's version includes in-frame clones alone and lacks a portion of them. That table supplies the V and J calls and clone size; D and trimming were determined from the DNA. The data show 65,000 to 90,000 clones, approximately 77% seen once. The CDR3 is 15 amino acids. Germline V gene lookup returns CDR1 KGHSH and CDR2 LQKENI. The ends were cut back, 4 bases at V and 5 bases at J, with 18 bases in the middle. Patients of the Seattle cohort, enrolled during active infection, were followed longitudinally.

Sequencing was carried out using peripheral blood. The chain is built from TRBV18 and TRBJ2-7; D may be TRBD1 (6 bases). This sequence was found in a man in his 70s with COVID-19, enrolled during active disease. This CDR3 is CASSRQGSELNEQYF. Here the CDR3 DNA reads TGTGCCAGCTCACGTCAGGGGTCGGAATTAAACGAGCAGTACTTC.